This entry lists 10 T cell receptor beta chains sequenced from one sample in a study of cytomegalovirus exposure and HLA in healthy donors. 13 Jbeta primers and 60 Vbeta primers were used for the PCR. The repertoire was sequenced with immunoSEQ multiplex PCR; TCRdb's copy has only in-frame clones and lacks some. The table lists about 160,000 clones, 60% to 75% of them singletons. Sequencing was carried out using PBMCs. These TCRs come from a woman aged 50 to 65 in good health and CMV-seropositive.

The sample holds a few counts of this clone. This sequence joins TRBV7-6 and TRBJ1-5, with 7 bases matching TRBD1. Germline assignment: CDR1 SGHVS and CDR2 FNYEAQ. The CDR3 consists of 16 residues. V dropped 2 bases and J dropped 0; count of bases not matched to a gene: 4. The DNA for the CDR3 is TGTGCCAGCAGCTTAATGACAGGGAATAGCAATCAGCCCCAGCATTTT. This codes for CASSLMTGNSNQPQHF. Looking up the rest from reference TRBV7-6 and TRBJ1-5 gives the full variable domain: GAGVSQSPRYKVTKRGQDVALRCDPISGHVSLYWYRQALGQGPEFLTYFNYEAQQDKSGLPNDRFSAERPEGSISTLTIQRTEQRDSAMYRCASSLMTGNSNQPQHFGDGTRLSIL.

The chain's CDR3 is CSVTGSSSYNEQFF. The CDR3 DNA reads TGCAGCGTTACAGGCTCGAGCTCCTACAATGAGCAGTTCTTC. This sequence joins TRBV29-1 and TRBJ2-1; D might be TRBD1 (5 bases). The CDR3 runs 14 residues. V gave up 5 bases and J gave up 0 bases, with 11 bases separating them. Germline V gene lookup returns CDR1 SQVTM and CDR2 ANQGSEA.

This clone appeared once. The chain employs TRBV5-1 and TRBJ2-3; 7 bases match TRBD1. This CDR3 has 15 amino acids. In germline, CDR1 is SGHRS, CDR2 YFSETQ. The V segment lost 6 bases and the J segment 2 bases; nucleotides outside the gene matches: 9. The CDR3 is CASKVGTAHTDTQYF. In nucleotides, the CDR3 is TGCGCCAGCAAGGTTGGGACAGCACACACAGATACGCAGTATTTT.

The gene calls are TRBV10-3 and TRBJ2-2; 13 bases match TRBD2. The CDR3 sequence is 16 residues long. V dropped 7 bases and J dropped 1; count of bases not matched to a gene: 3. CDR1 and CDR2 (germline): ENHRY, SYGVKD. CDR3 DNA sequence: TGTGCCATCACTCGGACTAGCGGGGGGAACACCGGGGAGCTGTTTTTT. Its translation: CAITRTSGGNTGELFF.

This sequence joins TRBV5-6 and TRBJ2-7; tentatively, D is TRBD1 (6 bases). The CDR3 consists of 13 residues. Trimming took off 0 bases at V and 6 bases at J, with 10 bases between the two ends. Germline lookup yields CDR1 SGHDT and CDR2 YYEEEE. The CDR3 here is CASSLVVGGEQYF. CDR3 in DNA: TGTGCCAGCAGCTTGGTAGTAGGGGGCGAGCAGTACTTC.

The V and J genes are TRBV5-4 and TRBJ2-7, with 8 bases lining up with TRBD2. The germline gives CDR1 SGHNT, CDR2 YYREEE (reference sequence). V lost 2 bases, J lost 2 bases, and 3 bases stayed unmatched. The CDR3 has 14 amino acids. The chain's CDR3 is CASSLKREPYEQYF. CDR3 in DNA: TGTGCCAGCAGCTTAAAGCGGGAGCCCTACGAGCAGTACTTC.

This chain uses TRBV6-1 with TRBJ1-2; TRBD1 aligns across 7 bases. The germline V gene encodes CDR1 MNHNS and CDR2 SASEGT. Unmatched junction bases numbered 8, after V lost 4 bases and J lost 0 bases. The CDR3 is 16 amino acids. Written as DNA, the CDR3 is TGTGCCAGCAGTGTTAAAGGGGGCCCTACTAACTATGGCTACACCTTC. It is translated as CASSVKGGPTNYGYTF.

The J gene is TRBJ2-7, the V gene TRBV6-1; perhaps TRBD1 as D (7 bases). Germline CDR1 and CDR2: MNHNS and SASEGT. The CDR3 has 17 residues. V shed 2 bases and J shed 0 bases, with 17 bases lying between them. The CDR3 spells CASSERLAGQISYEQYF. The CDR3 DNA reads TGTGCCAGCAGTGAAAGACTTGCGGGACAGATCTCCTACGAGCAGTACTTC.

This chain joins TRBV6-5 and TRBJ2-2, with 10 bases lining up with TRBD1. There are 15 residues in the CDR3. Germline V gene lookup returns CDR1 MNHEY and CDR2 SVGAGI. Unmatched junction bases numbered 6, after V lost 5 bases and J lost 6 bases. The CDR3 sequence: CASSPGTGAPGELFF. The CDR3 DNA reads TGTGCCAGCAGTCCCGGGACAGGGGCGCCCGGGGAGCTGTTTTTT.

This rearrangement joins TRBV4-2 to TRBJ2-1; TRBD2 aligns across 13 bases. Trimming cost V 3 bases and J 0 bases; bases outside gene matches: 14. There are 21 residues in the CDR3. Looked up from germline, CDR1 is LGHNA and CDR2 is YNFKEQ. CDR3 coding DNA: TGTGCCAGCAGCCAGCGACCCCCGGGACTAGCGGGGTTTAGCTCCTACAATGAGCAGTTCTTC. Translating it yields CASSQRPPGLAGFSSYNEQFF.